The 28 T cell receptor beta chains in this list originate from one sample, sequenced in a study of blood T cells in healthy people across ages (dated by TCRdb to between 2015 and 2017). Library construction relied on 5' RACE. TCRdb shows the sequencer as Illumina HiSeq 2500. The second PCR ran for about 6 to 11 cycles and used a J-beta primer mix along with a sample-barcoded 5' primer. Using fastp trimming at Q25 and MiXCR clonotype assembly, TCRdb reanalyzed the public sequencing data and kept in-frame beta chains. Rows matching on CDR3 protein sequence are summarized as one entry with the most common DNA and genes. This sample has hundreds of thousands of distinct CDR3 sequences in its table, and about 61% of those were observed once. Of the sample, about a quarter is held by the ten largest clones. The sequencing sample was made of blood. These receptor sequences come from a man aged 40-49 years in good health.

The table lists this clonotype with a count of one. The chain links TRBV5-1 to TRBJ2-5; D is possibly TRBD1 or TRBD2 (6 bases each). Between the trimmed V and J ends, which lost 4 bases and 5 bases, there was a span of 18 bases. Germline V gene lookup returns CDR1 SGHRS and CDR2 YFSETQ. The CDR3 runs to 15 residues. DNA for the CDR3: TGCGCCAGCAGCGCGGTCGGGGGCTGGGGGGAGACCCAGTACTTC. This codes for CASSAVGGWGETQYF.

The genes are TRBV6-1 and TRBJ2-7; D remains unclear. Germline V lookup: CDR1 MNHNS, CDR2 SASEGT. Trimming took off 3 bases at V and 0 bases at J, with 15 bases between the two ends. This CDR3 contains 16 residues. CDR3 sequence reads: CASSESQDLSSYEQYF. CDR3 DNA: TGTGCCAGCAGTGAGTCCCAGGACCTAAGCTCCTACGAGCAGTACTTC.

The V and J genes are TRBV12-5 and TRBJ2-1; TRBD2 aligns across 8 bases. Germline CDR1 LGHNT, CDR2 FRNRAP. This CDR3 has 15 residues. With 6 bases clipped from V and 6 bases from J, the junction kept 10 bases outside the gene matches. In DNA, the CDR3 is TGTGCTAGTGGGAGAACTAGCGGCAGACCCAATGAGCAGTTCTTC. Encoded protein: CASGRTSGRPNEQFF.

The chain combines TRBV21-1 with TRBJ2-6; the table's D call, TRBD1, has no DNA check behind it. TRBV21-1 is a pseudogene segment. This CDR3 region has 16 residues. CDR3 coding DNA: TGTGCCAGCAGCAAAGATTTAGGGACAGGGGCCAACGTCCTGACTTTC. It yields the protein CASSKDLGTGANVLTF.

Note on this clonotype: Since a much larger clone is just one base distant, this may be a read error. The chain is built from TRBV6-1 and TRBJ1-5, with 10 bases aligning to TRBD1. With 6 bases clipped from V and 3 bases from J, the junction kept 2 bases outside the gene matches. The CDR3 spans 14 residues. The germline V gene encodes CDR1 MNHNS and CDR2 SASEGT. DNA of the CDR3: TGTGCCAGCAGGGGGACAGGGGTCAATCAGCCCCAGCATTTT. Translation: CASRGTGVNQPQHF.

This clonotype was picked up a small number of times. V is TRBV2 and J is TRBJ2-5; 7 bases are a match to TRBD1. Germline-derived CDR1 and CDR2 are SNHLY and FYNNEI. The CDR3 has 13 amino acids. V lost 2 bases and J lost 4; bases outside the gene matches: 1. CDR3 region: CASSENRGETQYF. The CDR3 nucleotides are TGTGCCAGCAGTGAAAACAGGGGAGAGACCCAGTACTTC.

This sequence joins TRBV7-9 and TRBJ1-4, with D possibly TRBD1 on 6 matching bases. Per germline, CDR1 SEHNR and CDR2 FQNEAQ (reference sequence). The CDR3 length is 15 residues. Trimming removed 1 base at V and 3 bases at J, with 9 bases between. The CDR3 protein is CASSLGGGSNEKLFF. CDR3 nucleotides: TGTGCCAGCAGCTTAGGAGGGGGATCTAATGAAAAACTGTTTTTT.

The chain uses TRBV27 and TRBJ2-1; 8 bases are a match to TRBD2. This CDR3 has 16 residues. The trim removed 3 bases at V and 10 bases at J, leaving 14 bases unmatched. Germline V CDR1 and CDR2: MNHEY, SMNVEV (reference sequence). CDR3 coding DNA: TGTGCCAGCAGTTTCCGGACTACTAGCGGCGACGGGGAGCAGTTCTTC. Its translation: CASSFRTTSGDGEQFF.

This clonotype was counted a few times. The chain carries TRBV25-1 and TRBJ1-1; unclear D gene. Germline V lookup: CDR1 MGHDK, CDR2 SYGVNS. The CDR3 totals 14 residues. Trimming left V 3 bases short and J 4 bases short, with 12 bases between. The CDR3 loop is CASSDGYSGTEAFF. CDR3 coding DNA: TGTGCCAGCAGTGACGGTTACTCGGGCACTGAAGCTTTCTTT.

The rearrangement joins TRBV27 to TRBJ1-1; D not resolved. This CDR3 is built from 13 residues. V was cut by 8 bases and J by 0 bases, with 10 bases left in between. CDR1 is MNHEY and CDR2 is SMNVEV in the germline V gene (reference sequence). This chain's CDR3 is CASGRFVNTEAFF. The CDR3 bases are TGTGCCAGCGGCCGGTTTGTGAACACTGAAGCTTTCTTT.

The chain links TRBV28 to TRBJ2-4; the D gene is possibly TRBD1 (6 bases). With 5 bases removed from V and 3 bases from J, the gap between germline ends came to 17 bases. Per germline, CDR1 MDHEN and CDR2 SYDVKM. The CDR3 spans 16 residues. The CDR3 nucleotides read TGTGCCAGCAGTCCACTCGGACAGTTCGGCAAAAACATTCAGTACTTC. Protein: CASSPLGQFGKNIQYF.

V gene TRBV20-1 combines with J gene TRBJ1-1; D might be TRBD1 (5 bases). Germline CDR1 is DFQATT and CDR2 is SNEGSKA (reference sequence). Trimming stripped 6 bases from V and 7 bases from J, with 12 bases between. The CDR3 is 11 residues long. The CDR3: CSARGGIEAFF. DNA of the CDR3: TGCAGTGCCCGCGGGGGGATTGAAGCTTTCTTT.

The chain carries TRBV10-3 and TRBJ2-7, with 8 bases fitting TRBD1. Per germline, CDR1 ENHRY and CDR2 SYGVKD. The ends lost 10 bases at V and 0 bases at J; junction bases unmatched: 8. The CDR3 consists of 14 residues. Here the CDR3 reads CATLDRESSYEQYF. In nucleotides, the CDR3 is TGTGCCACCTTGGACAGGGAGAGCTCCTACGAGCAGTACTTC.

The sample holds one count of this clonotype. The V gene is TRBV5-1, the J gene TRBJ2-3; TRBD2 aligns across 10 bases. CDR3 size: 16 residues. Trimming took 6 bases from V and 4 from J; bases not matched to a gene: 11. The germline gives CDR1 SGHRS, CDR2 YFSETQ. The CDR3 loop is CASNSGTSGNADTQYF. In DNA, the CDR3 is TGCGCCAGCAACTCCGGAACTAGCGGGAATGCAGATACGCAGTATTTT.

The rearrangement links TRBV20-1 to TRBJ2-1; 9 nucleotides align to TRBD2. CDR3 length: 17 residues. V trimming: 2 bases; J trimming: 5 bases; junction bases outside the gene matches: 13. The germline CDR1 and CDR2 sequences are DFQATT and SNEGSKA (reference sequence). This chain's CDR3 is CSARRSGRTPFDNEQFF. The CDR3 DNA is TGCAGTGCTAGAAGGAGCGGGAGGACACCTTTTGACAATGAGCAGTTCTTC.

The V and J genes are TRBV27 and TRBJ1-6; D ambiguous. The germline gives CDR1 MNHEY, CDR2 SMNVEV (reference sequence). This CDR3 is built from 17 residues. Between the trimmed V and J ends, which lost 0 bases and 0 bases, there was a span of 9 bases. CDR3 in amino acids: CASSLSGDSSYNSPLHF. DNA for the CDR3: TGTGCCAGCAGTTTATCGGGAGATAGCTCCTATAATTCACCCCTCCACTTT.

The chain is built from TRBV30 and TRBJ2-6; D unresolved. The CDR3 runs to 15 residues. CDR1 is GTSNPN, CDR2 SVGIG, per germline (reference sequence). Trimming left V 6 bases short and J 4 bases short, with 16 bases between. The CDR3 DNA reads TGTGCCTGTGTTTTCCCGACCCGGGGGGCCAACGTCCTGACTTTC. It translates to CACVFPTRGANVLTF.

The chain has TRBV6-6 and TRBJ2-3; D is unclear. CDR1 is MNHNY and CDR2 is SVGAGI in the germline V gene (reference sequence). V was pared by 7 bases and J by 0 bases, with 8 bases between. CDR3 size: 13 residues. This CDR3 reads CASNKQSTDTQYF. CDR3 DNA: TGTGCCAGCAATAAACAGAGCACAGATACGCAGTATTTT.

This clonotype was observed once. The chain carries TRBV28 and TRBJ2-7; weak D call: TRBD1 (5 bases). The V gene lost 3 bases and the J gene lost 0 bases, with 9 bases spanning the gap. Germline V CDR1 and CDR2: MDHEN, SYDVKM. CDR3 size: 14 residues. The CDR3 protein is CASSFPDSSYEQYF. The CDR3 bases are TGTGCCAGCAGTTTCCCAGACAGCTCCTACGAGCAGTACTTC.

This clonotype showed up just a few times. The chain recombines TRBV28 with TRBJ2-7, with 7 bases matching TRBD1. Germline V CDR1 and CDR2: MDHEN, SYDVKM. J gave up 2 bases and V 3 bases, and 7 bases lay outside the gene matches. The CDR3 sequence is 15 residues long. The CDR3 region has the DNA TGTGCCAGCAGTTTGTTCCTAACAGGGGCCTACGAGCAGTACTTC. This sequence encodes CASSLFLTGAYEQYF.

This chain connects TRBV20-1 to TRBJ2-5; tentative D call: TRBD1 (6 bases). In germline, CDR1 is DFQATT, CDR2 SNEGSKA (reference sequence). Trimming shortened V by 4 bases and J by 2 bases, and 17 bases separated the two germline ends. There are 15 residues in the CDR3. The DNA for the CDR3 is TGCAGTGCTACCTCTTCTGGGACATCGCAAGAGACCCAGTACTTC. Amino acids: CSATSSGTSQETQYF.

The gene calls are TRBV9 and TRBJ2-1; TRBD2 agrees at 8 bases. The CDR3 is made up of 13 amino acids. Trimming cost V 7 bases and J 8 bases; bases outside gene matches: 8. Germline CDR1 and CDR2: SGDLS and YYNGEE. CDR3 amino acids: CASAREGLDEQFF. The CDR3 nucleotides read TGTGCCAGCGCCCGGGAGGGCCTGGATGAGCAGTTCTTC. The variable domain in full, with the rest retrieved from reference TRBV9 and TRBJ2-1, is DSGVTQTPKHLITATGQRVTLRCSPRSGDLSVYWYQQSLDQGLQFLIQYYNGEERAKGNILERFSAQQFPDLHSELNLSSLELGDSALYFCASAREGLDEQFFGPGTRLTVL.

This chain connects TRBV10-3 to TRBJ1-5; 9 bases agree with TRBD1. Unmatched junction bases numbered 9, after V lost 11 bases and J lost 4 bases. The germline gives CDR1 ENHRY, CDR2 SYGVKD. The length of the CDR3 is 14 residues. CDR3 sequence (DNA): TGTGCCGTGGGACAGGGAATAGGGAATCAGCCCCAGCATTTT. Its translation: CAVGQGIGNQPQHF.

The DNA of the CDR3 is TGTGCCAGCAGGGACAGGGGCAAAAAAAACATTCAGTACTTC. Translation gives CASRDRGKKNIQYF. The chain employs TRBV28 and TRBJ2-4, with 9 bases fitting TRBD1. Germline CDR1 is MDHEN and CDR2 is SYDVKM. This CDR3 has 14 amino acids. Losses at the gene ends were 6 bases for V and 4 bases for J; bases not matched to a gene: 4. Complete variable domain (other parts from reference TRBV28 and TRBJ2-4): DVKVTQSSRYLVKRTGEKVFLECVQDMDHENMFWYRQDPGLGLRLIYFSYDVKMKEKGDIPEGYSVSREKKERFSLILESASTNQTSMYLCASRDRGKKNIQYFGAGTRLSVL.

V is TRBV20-1 and J is TRBJ2-2; D is possibly TRBD1 or TRBD2 (6 bases each). V shed 5 bases and J shed 4 bases, with 14 bases lying between them. There are 14 residues in the CDR3. CDR1 and CDR2 from the germline V gene are DFQATT and SNEGSKA (reference sequence). The CDR3: CSARRGEGTGELFF. Here the CDR3 DNA reads TGCAGTGCTCGAAGGGGGGAAGGCACCGGGGAGCTGTTTTTT.

Regarding this clonotype: Since a much larger clone is just one base distant, this may be a read error. V and J are TRBV12-3 or TRBV12-4 and TRBJ1-1; 12 bases match TRBD1. The CDR3 runs 18 residues. DNA for the CDR3: TGTGCCAGCGGTTTAGGGACAGGGGGCAATTCGCTGAACACTGAAGCTTTCTTT. Encoded protein: CASGLGTGGNSLNTEAFF.

The rearrangement uses TRBV4-1 and TRBJ1-2; D ambiguous. This CDR3 comprises 14 residues. Trimming took 0 bases from V and 6 from J, leaving 11 bases between them. The germline V gene has CDR1 MGHRA and CDR2 YSYEKL. The CDR3 DNA is TGCGCCAGCAGCCAAGAAAGTGAGGGAGATGGCTACACCTTC. Protein product: CASSQESEGDGYTF.

This clonotype was recorded once. The chain combines TRBV18 with TRBJ2-7; 8 nucleotides match TRBD1. V lost 3 bases to trimming and J lost 3 bases; unmatched junction nucleotides: 4. This CDR3 comprises 14 residues. Germline V CDR1 and CDR2: KGHSH, LQKENI. Here the CDR3 DNA reads TGTGCCAGCTCACCGACAGGGGTTAACTACGAGCAGTACTTC. This sequence encodes CASSPTGVNYEQYF.